The next 30 T cell receptor beta chains were all read from a single sample in a study of blood T cell repertoires in COVID-19. Only in-frame clones appear in the TCRdb table, and some are missing; sequencing was by immunoSEQ multiplex PCR. The sample lists 150,000 or so clones, roughly 78% occurring once. The sample taken for sequencing was peripheral blood. These TCRs come from a woman aged 55-69 years with COVID-19, enrolled during active disease.

The genes are TRBV6-6 and TRBJ2-5, with D perhaps TRBD2 (6 bases). CDR3 length: 15 amino acids. The germline gives CDR1 MNHNY, CDR2 SVGAGI (reference sequence). V dropped 0 bases and J dropped 4 bases, with 12 bases sitting between them. CDR3 sequence reads: CASSYSLGRRETQYF. CDR3 in DNA: TGTGCCAGCAGTTACTCGTTGGGGAGGCGAGAGACCCAGTACTTC.

This clone was seen a single time. V is TRBV7-9 and J is TRBJ1-4; 10 nucleotides agree with TRBD1. The germline V gene encodes CDR1 SEHNR and CDR2 FQNEAQ (reference sequence). The CDR3 totals 16 residues. J lost 8 bases, V lost 5 bases, and 11 bases had no gene match. The CDR3 DNA is TGTGCCAGCAGCACCCGGACAGGGGGATGGGAGGAAAAACTGTTTTTT. Translated, it gives CASSTRTGGWEEKLFF.

The chain recombines TRBV7-3 with TRBJ2-3, with TRBD1 matching 10 bases. V trimming: 2 bases; J trimming: 3 bases; junction bases outside the gene matches: 5. The CDR3 is 16 residues long. Germline lookup yields CDR1 SGHTA and CDR2 FQGTGA. This CDR3 is CASSLQVGQGTDTQYF. CDR3 coding DNA: TGTGCCAGCAGCTTACAAGTGGGACAGGGGACAGATACGCAGTATTTT.

The chain has TRBV28 and TRBJ1-1, with 11 bases aligning to TRBD1. V lost 7 bases to trimming and J lost 2 bases; unmatched junction nucleotides: 15. The CDR3 extends over 18 amino acids. Germline-derived CDR1 and CDR2 are MDHEN and SYDVKM. The DNA for the CDR3 is TGTGCCAGCACAGGTTGGGGTGTGGACAGGGGGCGTAACACTGAAGCTTTCTTT. It is translated as CASTGWGVDRGRNTEAFF.

V is TRBV16 and J is TRBJ1-6; possibly TRBD1 for D (6 bases). The V end lost 4 bases, the J end lost 9 bases, and 19 bases lay between the germline ends. Germline V CDR1 and CDR2: KGHSY, FQNENV. This CDR3 has 16 residues. In nucleotides, the CDR3 is TGTGCCAGCAGCCTAAGGACAGAGCAGGGCGGTTCACCCCTCCACTTT. It yields the protein CASSLRTEQGGSPLHF. Variable domain in full (rest from reference TRBV16 and TRBJ1-6): GEEVAQTPKHLVRGEGQKAKLYCAPIKGHSYVFWYQQVLKNEFKFLISFQNENVFDETGMPKERFSAKCLPNSPCSLEIQATKLEDSAVYFCASSLRTEQGGSPLHFGNGTRLTVT.

This chain links TRBV2 with TRBJ1-5, with 10 bases fitting TRBD1. CDR3 length equals 17 residues. V dropped 6 bases and J dropped 2; count of bases not matched to a gene: 10. Germline CDR1 and CDR2: SNHLY and FYNNEI. The DNA of the CDR3 is TGTGCCAGCAGCTCCGGGACAGGGGTTTTGGGCAATCAGCCCCAGCATTTT. This gives the protein CASSSGTGVLGNQPQHF.

The chain carries TRBV7-9 and TRBJ2-5; 7 nucleotides match TRBD2. The J segment lost 0 bases and the V segment lost 3 bases, leaving 4 bases of the junction unmatched. The CDR3 has 15 amino acids. Per germline, CDR1 SEHNR and CDR2 FQNEAQ (reference sequence). CDR3 residues: CASSLDGGYQETQYF. For the CDR3, the DNA is TGTGCCAGCAGCTTGGACGGGGGGTACCAAGAGACCCAGTACTTC. The whole variable domain, remainder taken from reference TRBV7-9 and TRBJ2-5, is DTGVSQNPRHKITKRGQNVTFRCDPISEHNRLYWYRQTLGQGPEFLTYFQNEAQLEKSRLLSDRFSAERPKGSFSTLEIQRTEQGDSAMYLCASSLDGGYQETQYFGPGTRLLVL.

The rearrangement joins TRBV4-1 to TRBJ2-1, with D perhaps matching TRBD2 (6 bases). Per the germline V gene, CDR1 is MGHRA and CDR2 is YSYEKL. V lost 2 bases, J lost 2 bases, and 10 bases lay in between. The CDR3 contains 15 residues. This chain's CDR3 is CASSQTGEAYNEQFF. CDR3 in DNA: TGCGCCAGCAGCCAAACGGGGGAGGCCTACAATGAGCAGTTCTTC.

The chain has TRBV5-1 and TRBJ2-1, with TRBD2 matching over 8 bases. V lost 2 bases and J lost 0; bases outside the gene matches: 7. The CDR3 consists of 17 residues. The germline gives CDR1 SGHRS, CDR2 YFSETQ. CDR3 sequence (DNA): TGCGCCAGCAGCTTCTTTAGCGGGGCGGGCTCCTACAATGAGCAGTTCTTC. It codes for CASSFFSGAGSYNEQFF.

V usage is TRBV19 and J usage is TRBJ2-6, with TRBD1 matching over 12 bases. This CDR3 region has 15 residues. Germline CDR1 LNHDA, CDR2 SQIVND (reference sequence). The junction had 3 bases not matched to a gene; V was cut back by 9 bases and J by 3 bases. The CDR3 protein is CASGTGGFGANVLTF. The CDR3 nucleotides are TGTGCCAGCGGGACAGGGGGCTTTGGGGCCAACGTCCTGACTTTC.

V is TRBV5-1 and J is TRBJ2-2; weak D call: TRBD2 (6 bases). The CDR3 runs to 14 residues. Deletions cut 4 bases from V and 4 bases from J, with 11 bases between. CDR1 is SGHRS and CDR2 is YFSETQ in the germline V gene. Here the CDR3 reads CASSVTRTTGELFF. DNA of the CDR3: TGCGCCAGCAGCGTGACTAGGACCACCGGGGAGCTGTTTTTT.

V is TRBV14 and J is TRBJ2-1, with D possibly TRBD1 on 5 matching bases. Trimming stripped 0 bases from V and 1 base from J, with 16 bases between. The CDR3 is made up of 18 amino acids. The germline CDR1 and CDR2 sequences are SGHDN and FVKESK. The CDR3 protein is CASSQEPGSVESYNEQFF. The CDR3 coding sequence is TGTGCCAGCAGCCAAGAACCAGGGTCGGTTGAGTCCTACAATGAGCAGTTCTTC. The whole variable domain, remainder taken from reference TRBV14 and TRBJ2-1, is EAGVTQFPSHSVIEKGQTVTLRCDPISGHDNLYWYRRVMGKEIKFLLHFVKESKQDESGMPNNRFLAERTGGTYSTLKVQPAELEDSGVYFCASSQEPGSVESYNEQFFGPGTRLTVL.

V is TRBV7-8 and J is TRBJ2-3, with TRBD1 matching over 7 bases. Germline CDR1 is SGHVS and CDR2 is FQNEAQ. This CDR3 is 15 amino acids long. V was clipped by 5 bases and J by 0 bases; unmatched bases: 5. The CDR3 sequence is CASSARDSSTDTQYF. In DNA form, the CDR3 reads TGTGCCAGCAGCGCCCGGGACAGTAGCACAGATACGCAGTATTTT. Full variable domain (missing parts from reference TRBV7-8 and TRBJ2-3): GAGVSQSPRYKVAKRGQDVALRCDPISGHVSLFWYQQALGQGPEFLTYFQNEAQLDKSGLPSDRFFAERPEGSVSTLKIQRTQQEDSAVYLCASSARDSSTDTQYFGPGTRLTVL.

The chain joins TRBV6-1 to TRBJ1-2; tentatively, D is TRBD1 (5 bases). CDR1 is MNHNS, CDR2 SASEGT, per germline. V shed 2 bases and J shed 7 bases, with 14 bases lying between them. The CDR3 covers 14 residues. In DNA form, the CDR3 reads TGTGCCAGCAGTGAAAGGCGACAGAGCTCTGGCTACACCTTC. This sequence encodes CASSERRQSSGYTF.

This chain links TRBV2 with TRBJ2-1, with 11 bases fitting TRBD1. The germline V gene has CDR1 SNHLY and CDR2 FYNNEI. The CDR3 is 14 residues long. J was trimmed by 8 bases and V by 4 bases; bases with no gene match: 4. The CDR3 region is CASSVDRGLDEQFF. CDR3 DNA sequence: TGTGCCAGCAGTGTGGACAGGGGGCTGGATGAGCAGTTCTTC.

The CDR3 region is CASSLMGGLGDTQYF. Written as DNA, the CDR3 is TGTGCCAGCAGCTTAATGGGGGGGTTAGGAGATACGCAGTATTTT. The rearrangement uses TRBV7-3 and TRBJ2-3; 7 positions agree with TRBD2. The CDR3 totals 15 residues. Germline CDR1 reads SGHTA; CDR2 reads FQGTGA. V was clipped by 1 base and J by 5 bases; unmatched bases: 6.

V and J are TRBV3-1 (or the pseudogene TRBV3-2) and TRBJ2-7; D is perhaps TRBD2 (6 bases). The CDR3 consists of 16 residues. Germline CDR1 is LGHDT and CDR2 is YNNKEL (reference sequence). V dropped 4 bases and J dropped 3 bases, with 19 bases sitting between them. This chain's CDR3 is CASSPEGSRGFYEQYF. In nucleotides, the CDR3 is TGTGCCAGCAGCCCCGAAGGATCGCGGGGTTTCTACGAGCAGTACTTC.

V gene TRBV21-1 combines with J gene TRBJ1-1. TRBV21-1 is a listed pseudogene. This CDR3 contains 19 residues. CDR3 in amino acids: CASSKALELRGLGNTEAFF. For the CDR3, the DNA is TGTGCCAGCAGCAAAGCTCTTGAACTGCGGGGGCTGGGGAACACTGAAGCTTTCTTT.

V is TRBV6-6 and J is TRBJ2-3, with D possibly TRBD1 on 6 matching bases. This CDR3 contains 15 residues. With 11 bases removed from V and 2 bases from J, the gap between germline ends came to 20 bases. In germline, CDR1 is MNHNY, CDR2 SVGAGI (reference sequence). CDR3 bases: TGTGCCTTGTCAACAGGGACAACTACCACAGATACGCAGTATTTT. Translated, it gives CALSTGTTTTDTQYF.

The rearrangement joins TRBV28 to TRBJ2-3; perhaps TRBD1 as D (5 bases). V was shortened by 7 bases and J by 2 bases, with 13 bases between the two germline ends. The CDR3 consists of 14 residues. Germline CDR1 and CDR2: MDHEN and SYDVKM. As DNA, the CDR3 is TGTGCCAGCAAACGAGGACACAACACAGATACGCAGTATTTT. Its protein product is CASKRGHNTDTQYF.

This chain joins TRBV28 and TRBJ2-3, with a possible D match to TRBD1 (6 bases). Trimming shortened V by 4 bases and J by 6 bases, and 20 bases separated the two germline ends. CDR3 length: 16 amino acids. Looked up from germline, CDR1 is MDHEN and CDR2 is SYDVKM. DNA of the CDR3: TGTGCCAGCAGTTGGACCGGGACACTGGGCGGGGATACGCAGTATTTT. The encoded protein is CASSWTGTLGGDTQYF.

This clone was seen just once. The chain recombines TRBV5-1 with TRBJ2-7; TRBD1 aligns across 12 bases. Germline-derived CDR1 and CDR2 are SGHRS and YFSETQ. The CDR3 spans 15 residues. V lost 0 bases and J lost 5; bases outside the gene matches: 3. CDR3 sequence reads: CASSLGDRGLHEQYF. The CDR3 nucleotides read TGCGCCAGCAGCTTGGGGGACAGGGGGCTCCACGAGCAGTACTTC.

The chain joins TRBV14 to TRBJ2-2; 8 bases are a match to TRBD1. CDR3 size: 16 residues. After removal of 4 bases from V and 1 base from J, the junction contained 5 bases not matched to a gene. Germline CDR1 SGHDN, CDR2 FVKESK. DNA of the CDR3: TGTGCCAGCAGCCGGTGGACAGGGAAGAACACCGGGGAGCTGTTTTTT. It codes for CASSRWTGKNTGELFF.

This clone was detected a few times. V gene TRBV7-6 combines with J gene TRBJ1-3, with TRBD1 identical over 8 bases. The CDR3 sequence is 17 residues long. Germline V gene data show CDR1 as SGHVS and CDR2 as FNYEAQ. V was clipped by 5 bases and J by 1 base; unmatched bases: 10. This CDR3 is CASSRGQGSLSGNTIYF. The CDR3 coding sequence is TGTGCCAGCAGCCGAGGACAGGGTAGTTTGTCTGGAAACACCATATATTTT. The full variable domain, its missing parts supplied by reference TRBV7-6 and TRBJ1-3, is GAGVSQSPRYKVTKRGQDVALRCDPISGHVSLYWYRQALGQGPEFLTYFNYEAQQDKSGLPNDRFSAERPEGSISTLTIQRTEQRDSAMYRCASSRGQGSLSGNTIYFGEGSWLTVV.

The chain couples TRBV5-1 to TRBJ1-1; 9 bases are shared with TRBD1. Germline V gene sequence: CDR1 SGHRS, CDR2 YFSETQ. This CDR3 region has 13 residues. Trimming at V came to 7 bases and at J to 5 bases, leaving 6 bases not matched to a gene. CDR3 DNA: TGCGCCAGCGGGGGACAGGGAGGAACTGAAGCTTTCTTT. This gives the protein CASGGQGGTEAFF.

This clone was counted between two and nine times. The rearrangement uses TRBV11-3 and TRBJ2-1, with a tentative D call TRBD2 (5 bases). The germline V gene encodes CDR1 SGHNT and CDR2 YENEEA. CDR3 length: 13 amino acids. The ends were cut back, 1 base at V and 10 bases at J, with 11 bases in the middle. The CDR3 coding sequence is TGTGCCAGCAGCTTAGCCCAGCCGGGGGAGCAGTTCTTC. Amino acid sequence: CASSLAQPGEQFF.

This clone was picked up a small number of times. Other DNA sequences in this specimen translate into the identical CDR3. This sequence joins TRBV20-1 and TRBJ1-2; maybe TRBD1 (5 bases). The CDR3 extends over 11 amino acids. The V and J ends lost 5 bases and 4 bases respectively, with 8 bases between them. Germline CDR1 and CDR2: DFQATT and SNEGSKA (reference sequence). CDR3 residues: CSASTGYGYTF. DNA for the CDR3: TGCAGTGCTTCCACAGGCTATGGCTACACCTTC.

The V gene is TRBV6-4, the J gene TRBJ2-2; D remains ambiguous. The germline gives CDR1 MRHNA, CDR2 SNTAGT. This CDR3 contains 13 residues. V was clipped by 2 bases and J by 6 bases, with 7 bases between them. The CDR3 here is CASSDQFPGELFF. The CDR3, as DNA: TGTGCCAGCAGTGACCAGTTCCCCGGGGAGCTGTTTTTT.

This clone occurred a few times. J is TRBJ2-1 and V is TRBV5-8; 9 positions match TRBD2. CDR3 length: 16 amino acids. CDR1 SGHTS and CDR2 YDEGEE come from the germline V gene. With V trimmed by 0 bases and J by 7 bases, 8 bases remained unmatched. CDR3 DNA: TGTGCCAGCAGCTTGGTGGCTAGCGGGACGTGGAATGAGCAGTTCTTC. This translates into CASSLVASGTWNEQFF.

The chain carries TRBV28 and TRBJ1-2; D might be TRBD1 (5 bases). From germline, CDR1 is MDHEN and CDR2 SYDVKM. This CDR3 contains 14 residues. V lost 5 bases to trimming and J lost 2 bases, with 12 bases between them. CDR3 in DNA: TGTGCCAGCAGTATCGACAGCAAAAACTATGGCTACACCTTC. As protein: CASSIDSKNYGYTF.